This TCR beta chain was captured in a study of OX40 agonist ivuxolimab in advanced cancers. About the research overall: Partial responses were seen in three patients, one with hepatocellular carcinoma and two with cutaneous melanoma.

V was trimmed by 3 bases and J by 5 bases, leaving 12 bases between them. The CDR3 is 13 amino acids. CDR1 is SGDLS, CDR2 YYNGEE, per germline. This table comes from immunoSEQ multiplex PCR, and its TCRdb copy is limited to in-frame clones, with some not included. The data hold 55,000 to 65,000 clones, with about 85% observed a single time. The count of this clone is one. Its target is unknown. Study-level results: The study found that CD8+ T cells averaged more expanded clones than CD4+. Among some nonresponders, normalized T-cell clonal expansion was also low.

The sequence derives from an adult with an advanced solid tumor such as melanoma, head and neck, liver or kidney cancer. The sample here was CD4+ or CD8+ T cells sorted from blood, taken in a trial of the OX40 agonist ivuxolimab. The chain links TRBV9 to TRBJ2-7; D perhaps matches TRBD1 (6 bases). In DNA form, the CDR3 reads TGTGCCAGCAGCGCCAGGGGCCGCAACGAGCAGTACTTC. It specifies CASSARGRNEQYF. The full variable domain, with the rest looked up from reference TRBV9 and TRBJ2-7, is DSGVTQTPKHLITATGQRVTLRCSPRSGDLSVYWYQQSLDQGLQFLIQYYNGEERAKGNILERFSAQQFPDLHSELNLSSLELGDSALYFCASSARGRNEQYFGPGTRLTVT.